Listed below are T cell receptor beta chains from one sample, sequenced in a study of blood T cell repertoires in COVID-19. Clones were sequenced by immunoSEQ multiplex PCR, and TCRdb holds only the in-frame ones, with some missing. The table lists over 150,000 clones, 65% to 85% of them singletons. Source material: peripheral blood. The receptors shown here come from a man in his sixties or seventies with active or convalescent COVID-19. Both conserved end residues are part of each CDR3. Each record gives: CDR3 protein, CDR3 DNA, J gene, V gene, D gene. The D gene is left open where the match is weak.

CASSYSTSGRAIFEYNEQFF TGTGCCAGCAGTTACTCGACTAGCGGGAGGGCCATCTTTGAATACAATGAGCAGTTCTTC TRBJ2-1 TRBV6-2/TRBV6-3 TRBD2
CASRYKNTEAFF TGTGCCAGCAGATATAAAAACACTGAAGCTTTCTTT TRBJ1-1 TRBV12-3/TRBV12-4 NA
CASRRQGPSTDTQYF TGTGCCAGTAGAAGACAGGGGCCAAGCACAGATACGCAGTATTTT TRBJ2-3 TRBV19 TRBD1
CASSIRTGGTYEQYF TGTGCCAGTAGTATTCGGACAGGGGGAACCTACGAGCAGTACTTC TRBJ2-7 TRBV19 TRBD1
CASRPSGRVMTEAFF TGTGCCAGCCGTCCATCCGGCAGGGTTATGACTGAAGCTTTCTTT TRBJ1-1 TRBV6-5 NA
CASSPSGGVDTGELFF TGCGCCAGCAGCCCCTCAGGGGGCGTTGACACCGGGGAGCTGTTTTTT TRBJ2-2 TRBV5-1 TRBD1
CASSLLGAGQETQYF TGTGCCAGCTCTTTACTGGGCGCAGGGCAAGAGACCCAGTACTTC TRBJ2-5 TRBV6-5 NA
CASSKRLQLAALYGDTQYF TGTGCCAGCAGCAAACGACTGCAACTAGCGGCACTTTATGGAGATACGCAGTATTTT TRBJ2-3 TRBV7-2 TRBD2
CASSSIRDSQDTF TGTGCCAGCAGTTCAATACGAGACAGTCAAGACACCTTC TRBJ1-2 TRBV6-2/TRBV6-3 NA
CASSQSRTGTGYTF TGCGCCAGCAGCCAAAGCCGGACAGGGACGGGCTACACCTTC TRBJ1-2 TRBV5-1 TRBD1
CASSYFGRRGEQFF TGTGCCAGCAGTTACTTCGGCAGACGGGGTGAGCAGTTCTTC TRBJ2-1 TRBV6-5 NA
CASTTGGGSPLHF TGTGCCAGCACCACAGGGGGTGGGTCACCCCTCCACTTT TRBJ1-6 TRBV18 TRBD1
CASNRANTEAFF TGTGCCAGCAACAGGGCGAACACTGAAGCTTTCTTT TRBJ1-1 TRBV2 NA